The present entry profiles one T cell receptor (beta chain) with its context. This sample stems from a study of blood T cell repertoires in COVID-19. As for the study in general: T cells, B-cell-depleted T cells, or PBMCs supplied cDNA or gDNA.

This CDR3 region has 15 residues. CDR1 and CDR2 from the germline V gene are LGHNA and YNFKEQ. With 0 bases clipped from V and 2 bases from J, the junction kept 1 base outside the gene matches. Measured with immunoSEQ multiplex PCR; TCRdb has only the in-frame clones, and not every one. The repertoire holds about 360,000 clones, 75% to 90% seen once, with 7% to 7.5% in the top ten. V usage is TRBV4-2 and J usage is TRBJ2-7; 10 bases are shared with TRBD1. The material sequenced was peripheral blood. The sequence came from a woman aged 55-70 years with COVID-19, enrolled during active disease. The CDR3 region is CASSQEGQGTYEQYF. In DNA form, the CDR3 reads TGTGCCAGCAGCCAAGAGGGACAGGGGACCTACGAGCAGTACTTC.